The 21 T cell receptor beta chains below all came from one sample that was sequenced in a study of vaccination and CD4 T cells after COVID-19. These TCRs' antigens remain unknown. Cultured CD4+ T cell DNA underwent sequencing with the Oncomine TCR Beta short-read assay. TCRdb reprocessed the PCR reads via MiXCR and lists one record per CDR3 protein. The profile shows 17,000 or so distinct CDR3 sequences, about 43% of them singletons. Described treatment: roughly 10-day PBMC culture with coronavirus spike peptide pools or control peptides (ViraFEST assay). Sequenced: CD4+ T cells from blood, cultured in vitro. The origin of the receptors is a human donor who had recovered from COVID-19.

The rearrangement links TRBV2 to TRBJ2-3; the D gene is possibly TRBD2 (6 bases). Germline V gene data show CDR1 as SNHLY and CDR2 as FYNNEI. The CDR3 runs 15 residues. V shed 8 bases and J shed 2 bases, with 17 bases lying between them. The CDR3 is CASYAGPPLTDTQYF. CDR3 nucleotide sequence: TGTGCCAGCTATGCGGGACCCCCGCTCACAGATACGCAGTATTTT.

This clonotype was found once. The J gene is TRBJ2-7, the V gene TRBV20-1; D may correspond to TRBD1 or TRBD2 (5 bases each). Germline CDR1 is DFQATT and CDR2 is SNEGSKA (reference sequence). This CDR3 is built from 14 residues. Trimming took 6 bases from V and 3 from J, leaving 18 bases between them. CDR3 loop: CSADSMTRGYEQYF. The CDR3 DNA reads as TGCAGTGCAGACAGCATGACCCGGGGCTACGAGCAGTACTTC.

The chain couples TRBV27 to TRBJ1-5; the match to TRBD1 covers 7 bases. J gave up 3 bases and V 2 bases, and 4 bases lay outside the gene matches. The germline gives CDR1 MNHEY, CDR2 SMNVEV (reference sequence). This CDR3 is 15 amino acids long. CDR3 protein: CASSLLTGSNQPQHF. The DNA of the CDR3 is TGTGCCAGCAGTTTACTGACAGGGTCCAATCAGCCCCAGCATTTT.

This clonotype was found a few times. This chain joins TRBV18 and TRBJ2-5; 9 nucleotides agree with TRBD2. There are 16 residues in the CDR3. With V trimmed by 3 bases and J by 1 base, 6 bases remained unmatched. Germline V gene lookup returns CDR1 KGHSH and CDR2 LQKENI. The CDR3, as DNA: TGTGCCAGCTCACCCCGGGCTAGCGGGACCCAAGAGACCCAGTACTTC. Protein sequence: CASSPRASGTQETQYF.

This clonotype was seen a handful of times. The CDR3 loop is CASSDATGDQPQHF. The CDR3 DNA follows: TGTGCCAGCAGTGACGCGACAGGCGATCAGCCCCAGCATTTT. The J gene is TRBJ1-5, the V gene TRBV6-1; TRBD1 is a possible D gene (6 bases). The CDR3 is made up of 14 amino acids. The V end lost 3 bases, the J end lost 5 bases, and 11 bases lay between the germline ends. Germline V CDR1 and CDR2: MNHNS, SASEGT.

The genes are TRBV10-3 and TRBJ2-1; 7 positions agree with TRBD2. The V segment lost 3 bases and the J segment 7 bases; nucleotides outside the gene matches: 6. The CDR3 sequence is 14 residues long. Germline CDR1 reads ENHRY; CDR2 reads SYGVKD. The CDR3 nucleotides are TGTGCCATCAGTGATAGCATTAGCGGGAATGAGCAGTTCTTC. It is translated as CAISDSISGNEQFF.

The chain couples TRBV7-6 to TRBJ2-5, with 11 nucleotides matching TRBD2. Germline V CDR1 and CDR2: SGHVS, FNYEAQ. The CDR3 sequence is 15 residues long. V lost 5 bases and J lost 3; bases outside the gene matches: 5. The CDR3 DNA follows: TGTGCCAGCAGCCCTGTAGCGGGAGGGAAAGAGACCCAGTACTTC. This codes for CASSPVAGGKETQYF.

The chain is built from TRBV28 and TRBJ2-6, with D unclear. The CDR3 length is 13 residues. The V end was cut by 7 bases, the J end by 2 bases, with 6 bases between. Germline assignment: CDR1 MDHEN and CDR2 SYDVKM. The CDR3 here is CASTTTGANVLTF. DNA of the CDR3: TGTGCCAGCACAACTACTGGGGCCAACGTCCTGACTTTC.

The CDR3 DNA follows: TGTGCCAGCAGTTTACAGGGCGGCTATGGCTACACCTTC. It encodes CASSLQGGYGYTF. The chain joins TRBV28 to TRBJ1-2, with D perhaps matching TRBD1 (5 bases). V was cut by 2 bases and J by 4 bases, with 8 bases left in between. Germline V lookup: CDR1 MDHEN, CDR2 SYDVKM. The length of the CDR3 is 13 residues.

In this sample, this clonotype turned up a few times. This sequence joins TRBV2 and TRBJ1-2; no reliable D call. V was clipped by 3 bases and J by 4 bases, with 3 bases between them. The CDR3 runs to 11 residues. CDR1 and CDR2 (germline): SNHLY, FYNNEI. The CDR3 coding sequence is TGTGCCAGCAGTGAGGTCTATGGCTACACCTTC. It is translated as CASSEVYGYTF.

This clonotype was observed a single time. V gene TRBV12-3 or TRBV12-4 combines with J gene TRBJ2-7; 10 bases match TRBD2. Trimming removed 2 bases from V and 10 bases from J; junction bases left unmatched: 11. This CDR3 spans 15 amino acids. The CDR3 bases are TGTGCCAGCAGTTTATCGGCTAGCGGGAGAATCCCCCAGTACTTC. It yields the protein CASSLSASGRIPQYF.

The chain joins TRBV10-3 to TRBJ2-5; 7 bases are shared with TRBD2. The germline CDR1 and CDR2 sequences are ENHRY and SYGVKD. With V trimmed by 0 bases and J by 5 bases, 9 bases remained unmatched. This CDR3 region has 16 residues. CDR3 sequence reads: CAISESKRGGSETQYF. The CDR3 DNA is TGTGCCATCAGTGAGTCGAAAAGGGGCGGGAGTGAGACCCAGTACTTC.

The chain has TRBV19 and TRBJ2-7; D perhaps matches TRBD1 (5 bases). The V and J ends lost 9 bases and 0 bases respectively, with 15 bases between them. Germline values: CDR1 LNHDA, CDR2 SQIVND (reference sequence). There are 14 residues in the CDR3. This CDR3 reads CASTQTVRSYEQYF. The CDR3 DNA follows: TGTGCCAGCACACAGACAGTTCGCTCCTACGAGCAGTACTTC. Variable domain in full (rest from reference TRBV19 and TRBJ2-7): DGGITQSPKYLFRKEGQNVTLSCEQNLNHDAMYWYRQDPGQGLRLIYYSQIVNDFQKGDIAEGYSVSREKKESFPLTVTSAQKNPTAFYLCASTQTVRSYEQYFGPGTRLTVT.

This clonotype was counted between two and nine times. The gene calls are TRBV5-1 and TRBJ2-7; no clear D. The CDR3 has 14 amino acids. Germline V gene sequence: CDR1 SGHRS, CDR2 YFSETQ. Trimming shortened V by 4 bases and J by 1 base, and 12 bases separated the two germline ends. CDR3 bases: TGCGCCAGCAGCCCGTTGCTGGGTTCCTACGAGCAGTACTTC. Its protein product is CASSPLLGSYEQYF.

The chain combines TRBV19 with TRBJ2-2; 9 bases are shared with TRBD2. V shed 4 bases and J 0 bases; nucleotides not matched to a gene: 9. Germline V gene data show CDR1 as LNHDA and CDR2 as SQIVND (reference sequence). The CDR3 totals 18 residues. CDR3 protein: CASSSSHLAGTNTGELFF. For the CDR3, the DNA is TGTGCCAGTAGTAGCTCCCACCTAGCGGGGACGAACACCGGGGAGCTGTTTTTT.

The CDR3: CASSLRQTPLHF. The CDR3, as DNA: TGTGCCAGCAGTTTACGGCAAACACCCCTCCACTTT. The V gene is TRBV28, the J gene TRBJ1-6; D gene uncertain. Per germline, CDR1 MDHEN and CDR2 SYDVKM. This CDR3 is built from 12 residues. Trimming shortened V by 2 bases and J by 11 bases, and 7 bases separated the two germline ends.

This clonotype was counted only a few times. The chain has TRBV20-1 and TRBJ2-1; D unresolved. V was clipped by 0 bases and J by 0 bases, with 12 bases between them. This CDR3 has 16 residues. Germline CDR1 is DFQATT and CDR2 is SNEGSKA (reference sequence). Here the CDR3 reads CSARDYGVPSYNEQFF. CDR3 in DNA: TGCAGTGCTAGAGACTATGGGGTCCCCTCCTACAATGAGCAGTTCTTC.

This chain connects TRBV19 to TRBJ2-2; 8 nucleotides match TRBD1. This CDR3 has 17 amino acids. Per the germline V gene, CDR1 is LNHDA and CDR2 is SQIVND (reference sequence). With V trimmed by 4 bases and J by 5 bases, 12 bases remained unmatched. The CDR3 DNA is TGTGCCAGTAGTACCCCGACAGGGACAGGTTATACCGGGGAGCTGTTTTTT. Translating gives CASSTPTGTGYTGELFF.

V and J are TRBV6-5 and TRBJ1-6, with D hard to call. CDR1 is MNHEY and CDR2 is SVGAGI in the germline V gene. The CDR3 has 14 residues. Trimming took 8 bases from V and 10 from J, leaving 18 bases between them. The CDR3 spells CASGWATMDSPLHF. CDR3 sequence (DNA): TGTGCCAGCGGTTGGGCGACGATGGACTCACCCCTCCACTTT.

The chain links TRBV6-1 to TRBJ1-1; TRBD1 might be the D (5 bases). The germline V gene encodes CDR1 MNHNS and CDR2 SASEGT. V was shortened by 6 bases and J by 4 bases, with 9 bases between the two germline ends. CDR3 size: 12 residues. The CDR3 DNA is TGTGCCAGCAGAGCAGGGCTCACTGAAGCTTTCTTT. It yields the protein CASRAGLTEAFF.

This clonotype was counted only a few times. The V gene is TRBV18, the J gene TRBJ2-3; 8 bases fit TRBD1. The junction had 9 bases not matched to a gene; V was cut back by 1 base and J by 9 bases. Germline V gives CDR1 KGHSH, CDR2 LQKENI. CDR3 length equals 15 residues. In DNA, the CDR3 is TGTGCCAGCTCACCACGACCAGGGGGCGGAGGGACGCAGTATTTT. Encoded protein: CASSPRPGGGGTQYF.